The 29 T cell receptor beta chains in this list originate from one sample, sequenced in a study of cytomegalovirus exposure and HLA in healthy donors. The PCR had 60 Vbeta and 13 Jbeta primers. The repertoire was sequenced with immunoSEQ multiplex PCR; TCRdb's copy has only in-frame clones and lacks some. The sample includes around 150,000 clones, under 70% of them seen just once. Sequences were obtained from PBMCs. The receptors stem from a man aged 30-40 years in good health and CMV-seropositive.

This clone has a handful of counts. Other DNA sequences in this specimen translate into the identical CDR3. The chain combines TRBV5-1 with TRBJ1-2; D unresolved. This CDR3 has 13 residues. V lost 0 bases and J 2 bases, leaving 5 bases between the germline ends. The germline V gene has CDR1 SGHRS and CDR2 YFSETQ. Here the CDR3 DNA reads TGCGCCAGCAGCTTGGGAGGCAACTATGGCTACACCTTC. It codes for CASSLGGNYGYTF.

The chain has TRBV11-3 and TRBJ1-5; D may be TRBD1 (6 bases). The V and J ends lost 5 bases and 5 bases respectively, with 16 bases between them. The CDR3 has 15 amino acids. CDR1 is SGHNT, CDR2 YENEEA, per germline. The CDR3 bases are TGTGCCAGCAGCAAAGGGGGGGGCTGGGATCAGCCCCAGCATTTT. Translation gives CASSKGGGWDQPQHF.

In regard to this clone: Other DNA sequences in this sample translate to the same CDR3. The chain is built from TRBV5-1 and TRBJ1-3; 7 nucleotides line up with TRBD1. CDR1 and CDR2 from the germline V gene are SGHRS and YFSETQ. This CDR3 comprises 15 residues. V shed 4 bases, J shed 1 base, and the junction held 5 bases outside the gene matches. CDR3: CASSPSTGSGNTIYF. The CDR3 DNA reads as TGCGCCAGCAGCCCATCGACAGGGTCTGGAAACACCATATATTTT. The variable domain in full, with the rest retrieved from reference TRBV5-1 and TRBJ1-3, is KAGVTQTPRYLIKTRGQQVTLSCSPISGHRSVSWYQQTPGQGLQFLFEYFSETQRNKGNFPGRFSGRQFSNSRSEMNVSTLELGDSALYLCASSPSTGSGNTIYFGEGSWLTVV.

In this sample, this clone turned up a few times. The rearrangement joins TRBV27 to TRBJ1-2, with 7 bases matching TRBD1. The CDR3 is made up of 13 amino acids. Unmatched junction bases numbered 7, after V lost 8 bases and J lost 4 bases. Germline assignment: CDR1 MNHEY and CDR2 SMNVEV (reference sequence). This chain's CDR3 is CASGGQGGYGYTF. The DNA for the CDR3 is TGTGCCAGCGGCGGGCAGGGGGGCTATGGCTACACCTTC.

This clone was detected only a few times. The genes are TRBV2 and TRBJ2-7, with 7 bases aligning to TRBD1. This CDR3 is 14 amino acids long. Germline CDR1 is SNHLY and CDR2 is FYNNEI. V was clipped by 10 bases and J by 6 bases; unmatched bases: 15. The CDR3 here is CATATGTVLIEQYF. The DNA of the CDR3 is TGTGCCACCGCTACCGGGACAGTTCTTATCGAGCAGTACTTC.

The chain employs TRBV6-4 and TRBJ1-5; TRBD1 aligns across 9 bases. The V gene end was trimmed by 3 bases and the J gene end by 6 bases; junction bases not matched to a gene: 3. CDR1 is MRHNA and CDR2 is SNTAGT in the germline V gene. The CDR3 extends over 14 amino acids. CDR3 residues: CASSEGTGSQPQHF. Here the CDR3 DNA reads TGTGCCAGCAGTGAGGGGACAGGGAGTCAGCCCCAGCATTTT.

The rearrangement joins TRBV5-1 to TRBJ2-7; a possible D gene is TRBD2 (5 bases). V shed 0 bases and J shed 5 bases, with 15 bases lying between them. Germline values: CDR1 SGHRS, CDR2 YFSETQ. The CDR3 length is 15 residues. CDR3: CASSLDLGSIDEQYF. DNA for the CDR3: TGCGCCAGCAGCTTGGATCTAGGGAGCATCGACGAGCAGTACTTC.

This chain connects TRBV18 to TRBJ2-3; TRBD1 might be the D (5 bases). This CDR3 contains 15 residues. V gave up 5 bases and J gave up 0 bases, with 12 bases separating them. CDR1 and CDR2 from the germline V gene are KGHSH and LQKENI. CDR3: CASSADSLSTDTQYF. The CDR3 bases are TGTGCCAGCTCAGCAGACAGTCTGAGCACAGATACGCAGTATTTT.

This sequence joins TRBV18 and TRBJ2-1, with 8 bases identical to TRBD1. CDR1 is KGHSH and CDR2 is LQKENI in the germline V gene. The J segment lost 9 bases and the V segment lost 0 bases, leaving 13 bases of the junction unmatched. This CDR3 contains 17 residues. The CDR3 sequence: CASSPPRGGQGEGEQFF. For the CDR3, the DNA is TGTGCCAGCTCACCACCTAGGGGTGGACAGGGTGAAGGTGAGCAGTTCTTC. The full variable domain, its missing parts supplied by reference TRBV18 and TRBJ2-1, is NAGVMQNPRHLVRRRGQEARLRCSPMKGHSHVYWYRQLPEEGLKFMVYLQKENIIDESGMPKERFSAEFPKEGPSILRIQQVVRGDSAAYFCASSPPRGGQGEGEQFFGPGTRLTVL.

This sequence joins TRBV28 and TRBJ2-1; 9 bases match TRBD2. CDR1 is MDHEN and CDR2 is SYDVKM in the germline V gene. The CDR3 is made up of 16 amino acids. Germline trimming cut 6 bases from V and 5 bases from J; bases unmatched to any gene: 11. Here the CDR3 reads CASRFGVAGAHNEQFF. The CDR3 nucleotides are TGTGCCAGCAGGTTTGGCGTAGCGGGAGCCCACAATGAGCAGTTCTTC.

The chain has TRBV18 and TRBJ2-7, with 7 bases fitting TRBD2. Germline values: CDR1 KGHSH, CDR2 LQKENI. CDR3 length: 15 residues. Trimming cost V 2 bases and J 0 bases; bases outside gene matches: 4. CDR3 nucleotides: TGTGCCAGCTCACCAGGAGCGGGAAGCTCCTACGAGCAGTACTTC. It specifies CASSPGAGSSYEQYF. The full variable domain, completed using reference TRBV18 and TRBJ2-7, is NAGVMQNPRHLVRRRGQEARLRCSPMKGHSHVYWYRQLPEEGLKFMVYLQKENIIDESGMPKERFSAEFPKEGPSILRIQQVVRGDSAAYFCASSPGAGSSYEQYFGPGTRLTVT.

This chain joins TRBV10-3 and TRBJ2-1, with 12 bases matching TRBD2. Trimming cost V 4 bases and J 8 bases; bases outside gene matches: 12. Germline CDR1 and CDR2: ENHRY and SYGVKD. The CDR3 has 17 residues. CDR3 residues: CAISGTSGKRVVDEQFF. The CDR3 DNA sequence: TGTGCCATCAGTGGGACTAGCGGGAAAAGAGTCGTCGATGAGCAGTTCTTC.

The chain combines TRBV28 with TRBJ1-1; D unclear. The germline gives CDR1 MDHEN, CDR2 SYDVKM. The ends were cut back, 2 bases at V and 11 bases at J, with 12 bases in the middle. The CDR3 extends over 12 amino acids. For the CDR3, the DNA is TGTGCCAGCAGTTTAACGAGTTTTGAGGCTTTCTTT. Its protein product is CASSLTSFEAFF.

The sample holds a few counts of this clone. This CDR3 reads CASSFTPGQGWGYTF. CDR3 sequence (DNA): TGTGCCAGCAGTTTTACCCCGGGACAGGGGTGGGGCTACACCTTC. The rearrangement joins TRBV28 to TRBJ1-2; TRBD1 matches 10 bases. Germline V gene sequence: CDR1 MDHEN, CDR2 SYDVKM. The junction had 9 bases not matched to a gene; V was cut back by 3 bases and J by 8 bases. There are 15 residues in the CDR3.

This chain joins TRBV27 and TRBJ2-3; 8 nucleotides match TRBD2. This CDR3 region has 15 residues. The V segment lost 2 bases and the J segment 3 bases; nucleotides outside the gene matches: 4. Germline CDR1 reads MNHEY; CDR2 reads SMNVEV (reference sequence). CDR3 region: CASSLPPGGTDTQYF. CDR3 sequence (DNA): TGTGCCAGCAGTTTACCCCCGGGGGGGACAGATACGCAGTATTTT.

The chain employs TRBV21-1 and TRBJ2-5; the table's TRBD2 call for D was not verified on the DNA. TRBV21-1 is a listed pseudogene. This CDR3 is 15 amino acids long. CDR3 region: CASSKRGCGGETQYF. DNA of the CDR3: TGTGCCAGCAGCAAAAGAGGGTGCGGAGGGGAGACCCAGTACTTC.

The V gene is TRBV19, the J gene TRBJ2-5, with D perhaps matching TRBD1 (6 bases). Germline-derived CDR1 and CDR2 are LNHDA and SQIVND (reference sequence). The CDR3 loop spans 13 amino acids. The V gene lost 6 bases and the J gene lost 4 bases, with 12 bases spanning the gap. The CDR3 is CASSPSRGETQYF. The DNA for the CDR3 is TGTGCCAGTAGCCCCTCCAGGGGAGAGACCCAGTACTTC. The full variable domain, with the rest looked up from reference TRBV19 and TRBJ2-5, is DGGITQSPKYLFRKEGQNVTLSCEQNLNHDAMYWYRQDPGQGLRLIYYSQIVNDFQKGDIAEGYSVSREKKESFPLTVTSAQKNPTAFYLCASSPSRGETQYFGPGTRLLVL.

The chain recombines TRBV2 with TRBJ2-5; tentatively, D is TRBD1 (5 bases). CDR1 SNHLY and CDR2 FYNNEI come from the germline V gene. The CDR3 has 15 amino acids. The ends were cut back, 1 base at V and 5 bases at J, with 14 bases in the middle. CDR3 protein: CASSEGGLTGETQYF. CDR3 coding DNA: TGTGCCAGCAGTGAAGGGGGCCTAACTGGGGAGACCCAGTACTTC.

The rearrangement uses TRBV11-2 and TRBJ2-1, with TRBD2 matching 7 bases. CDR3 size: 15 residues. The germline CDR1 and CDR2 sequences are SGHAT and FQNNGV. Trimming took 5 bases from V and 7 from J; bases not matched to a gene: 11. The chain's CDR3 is CASSLVGGSENEQFF. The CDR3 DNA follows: TGTGCCAGCAGCCTGGTGGGCGGGAGTGAGAATGAGCAGTTCTTC.

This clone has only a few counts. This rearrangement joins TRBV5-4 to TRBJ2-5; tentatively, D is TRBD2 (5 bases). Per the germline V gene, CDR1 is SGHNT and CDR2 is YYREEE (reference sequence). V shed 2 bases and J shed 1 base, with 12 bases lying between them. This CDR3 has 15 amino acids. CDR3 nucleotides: TGTGCCAGCAGCTTCTTGAGGGCAACCCAAGAGACCCAGTACTTC. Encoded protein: CASSFLRATQETQYF.

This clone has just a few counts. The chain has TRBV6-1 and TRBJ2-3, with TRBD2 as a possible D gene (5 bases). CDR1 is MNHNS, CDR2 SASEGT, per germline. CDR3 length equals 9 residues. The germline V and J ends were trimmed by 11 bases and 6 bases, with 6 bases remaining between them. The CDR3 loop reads CAAGDTQYF. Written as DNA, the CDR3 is TGTGCCGCGGGTGATACGCAGTATTTT.

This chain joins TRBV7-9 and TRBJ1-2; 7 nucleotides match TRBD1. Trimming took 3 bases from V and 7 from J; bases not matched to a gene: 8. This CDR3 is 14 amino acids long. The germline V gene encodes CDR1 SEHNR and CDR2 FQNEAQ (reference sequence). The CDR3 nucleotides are TGTGCCAGCAGCTTCGATACAGGGGATCCTGGCTACACCTTC. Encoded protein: CASSFDTGDPGYTF.

DNA of the CDR3: TGTGCCAGCAGTGAAGATGGGGGGTCCTATGGCTACACCTTC. Translating it yields CASSEDGGSYGYTF. The chain recombines TRBV25-1 with TRBJ1-2; maybe TRBD1 (5 bases). Germline-derived CDR1 and CDR2 are MGHDK and SYGVNS. V lost 2 bases and J 4 bases, leaving 11 bases between the germline ends. CDR3 length equals 14 residues.

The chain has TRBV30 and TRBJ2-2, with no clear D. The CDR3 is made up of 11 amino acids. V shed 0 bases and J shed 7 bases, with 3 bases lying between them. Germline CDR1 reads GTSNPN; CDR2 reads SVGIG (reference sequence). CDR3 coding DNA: TGTGCCTGGAGTGTTCTCGGGGAGCTGTTTTTT. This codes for CAWSVLGELFF. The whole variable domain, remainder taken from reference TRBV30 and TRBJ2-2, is SQTIHQWPATLVQPVGSPLSLECTVEGTSNPNLYWYRQAAGRGLQLLFYSVGIGQISSEVPQNLSASRPQDRQFILSSKKLLLSDSGFYLCAWSVLGELFFGEGSRLTVL.

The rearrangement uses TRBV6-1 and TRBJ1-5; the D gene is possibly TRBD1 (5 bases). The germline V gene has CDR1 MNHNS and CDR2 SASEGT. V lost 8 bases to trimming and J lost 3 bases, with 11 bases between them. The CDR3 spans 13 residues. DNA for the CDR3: TGTGCCAGCTCGACAGAAAACAATCAGCCCCAGCATTTT. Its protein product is CASSTENNQPQHF.

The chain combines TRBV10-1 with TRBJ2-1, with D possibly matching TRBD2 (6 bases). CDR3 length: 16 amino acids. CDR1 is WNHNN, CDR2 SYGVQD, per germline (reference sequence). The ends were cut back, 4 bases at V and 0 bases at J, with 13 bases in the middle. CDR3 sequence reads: CASSGGRTRSYNEQFF. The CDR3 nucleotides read TGCGCCAGCAGTGGGGGGAGGACCCGCTCCTACAATGAGCAGTTCTTC.

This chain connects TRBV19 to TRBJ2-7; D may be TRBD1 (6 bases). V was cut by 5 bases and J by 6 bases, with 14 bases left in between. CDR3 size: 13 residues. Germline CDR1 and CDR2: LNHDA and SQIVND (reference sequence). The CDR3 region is CASSLQGLTEQYF. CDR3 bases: TGTGCCAGTAGTCTACAGGGTTTGACCGAGCAGTACTTC.

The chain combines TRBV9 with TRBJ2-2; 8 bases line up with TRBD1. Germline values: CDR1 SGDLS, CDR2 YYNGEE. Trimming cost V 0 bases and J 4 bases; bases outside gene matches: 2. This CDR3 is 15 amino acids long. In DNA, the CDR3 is TGTGCCAGCAGCGTAGAAGGACAGGGCACCGGGGAGCTGTTTTTT. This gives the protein CASSVEGQGTGELFF.

CDR3: CASSPGTGVSYEQYF. The CDR3 DNA sequence: TGTGCCAGTAGTCCCGGGACAGGGGTCTCCTACGAGCAGTACTTC. This chain joins TRBV19 and TRBJ2-7; 10 bases fit TRBD1. V was clipped by 5 bases and J by 0 bases; unmatched bases: 4. The germline gives CDR1 LNHDA, CDR2 SQIVND (reference sequence). The CDR3 runs to 15 residues.